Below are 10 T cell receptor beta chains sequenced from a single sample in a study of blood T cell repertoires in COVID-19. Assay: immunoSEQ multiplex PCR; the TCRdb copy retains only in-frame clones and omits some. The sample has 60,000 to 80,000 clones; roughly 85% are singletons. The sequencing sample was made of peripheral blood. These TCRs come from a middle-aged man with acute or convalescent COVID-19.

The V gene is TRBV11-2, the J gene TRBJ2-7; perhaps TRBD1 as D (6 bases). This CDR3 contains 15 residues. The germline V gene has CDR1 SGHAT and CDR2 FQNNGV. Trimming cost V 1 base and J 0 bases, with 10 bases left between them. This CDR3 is CASSLGEDSSYEQYF. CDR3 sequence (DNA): TGTGCCAGCAGCTTAGGAGAGGACAGCTCCTACGAGCAGTACTTC.

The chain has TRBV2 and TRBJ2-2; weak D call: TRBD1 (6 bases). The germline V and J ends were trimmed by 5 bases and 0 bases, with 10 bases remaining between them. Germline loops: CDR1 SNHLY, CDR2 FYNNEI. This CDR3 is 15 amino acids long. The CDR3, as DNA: TGTGCCAGCAGTAAACAGGGCCCGAACACCGGGGAGCTGTTTTTT. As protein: CASSKQGPNTGELFF.

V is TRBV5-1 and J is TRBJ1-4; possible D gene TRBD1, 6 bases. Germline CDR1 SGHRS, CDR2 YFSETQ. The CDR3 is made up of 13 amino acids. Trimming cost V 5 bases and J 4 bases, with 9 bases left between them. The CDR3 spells CASRGDINEKLFF. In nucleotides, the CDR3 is TGCGCCAGCAGAGGGGACATTAATGAAAAACTGTTTTTT.

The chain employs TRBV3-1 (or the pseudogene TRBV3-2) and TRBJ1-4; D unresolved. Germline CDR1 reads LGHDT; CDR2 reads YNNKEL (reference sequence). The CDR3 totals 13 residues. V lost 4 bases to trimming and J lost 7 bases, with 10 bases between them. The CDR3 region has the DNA TGTGCCAGCAGCCCCCGAGCTAGTGAAAAACTGTTTTTT. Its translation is CASSPRASEKLFF.

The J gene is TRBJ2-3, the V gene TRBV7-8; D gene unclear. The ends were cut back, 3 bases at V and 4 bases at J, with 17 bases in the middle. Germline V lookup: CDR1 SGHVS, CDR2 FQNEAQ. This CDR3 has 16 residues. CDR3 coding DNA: TGTGCCAGCAGCTTTCCCTCGGCCACCCGGGCAGATACGCAGTATTTT. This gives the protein CASSFPSATRADTQYF.

The CDR3 sequence is CAWRVAGGPGNEQFF. CDR3 nucleotide sequence: TGTGCCTGGAGAGTTGCGGGGGGGCCGGGGAATGAGCAGTTCTTC. The chain has TRBV30 and TRBJ2-1, with TRBD2 identical over 9 bases. CDR3 length equals 15 residues. V trimming: 3 bases; J trimming: 7 bases; junction bases outside the gene matches: 10. From germline, CDR1 is GTSNPN and CDR2 SVGIG (reference sequence).

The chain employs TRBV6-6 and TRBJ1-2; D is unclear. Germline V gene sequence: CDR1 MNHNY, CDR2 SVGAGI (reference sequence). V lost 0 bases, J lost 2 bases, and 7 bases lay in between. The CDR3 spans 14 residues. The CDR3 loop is CASSYSLGNYGYTF. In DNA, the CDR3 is TGTGCCAGCAGTTACTCACTGGGCAACTATGGCTACACCTTC.

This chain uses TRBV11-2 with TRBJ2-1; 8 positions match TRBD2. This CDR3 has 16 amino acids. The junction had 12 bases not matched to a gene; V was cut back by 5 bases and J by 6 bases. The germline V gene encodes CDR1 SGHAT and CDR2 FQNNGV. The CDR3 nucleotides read TGTGCCAGCAGCCGAGTGGTTACGGGACTAGGCAATGAGCAGTTCTTC. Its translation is CASSRVVTGLGNEQFF.

CDR3 sequence: CASSEGGERDYGYTF. CDR3 bases: TGTGCCAGCAGTGAAGGGGGGGAACGAGACTATGGCTACACCTTC. The J gene is TRBJ1-2, the V gene TRBV25-1, with a tentative D call TRBD1 (5 bases). The germline V gene encodes CDR1 MGHDK and CDR2 SYGVNS. The CDR3 is made up of 15 amino acids. V lost 2 bases and J 3 bases, leaving 13 bases between the germline ends.

CDR3 nucleotides: TGTGCCAGCAGCTTGGCTAGCGGGGCCCAAGAGACCCAGTACTTC. This translates into CASSLASGAQETQYF. The chain employs TRBV11-3 and TRBJ2-5; 9 nucleotides agree with TRBD2. The CDR3 has 15 amino acids. Germline CDR1 and CDR2: SGHNT and YENEEA. Unmatched junction bases numbered 3, after V lost 3 bases and J lost 1 base.